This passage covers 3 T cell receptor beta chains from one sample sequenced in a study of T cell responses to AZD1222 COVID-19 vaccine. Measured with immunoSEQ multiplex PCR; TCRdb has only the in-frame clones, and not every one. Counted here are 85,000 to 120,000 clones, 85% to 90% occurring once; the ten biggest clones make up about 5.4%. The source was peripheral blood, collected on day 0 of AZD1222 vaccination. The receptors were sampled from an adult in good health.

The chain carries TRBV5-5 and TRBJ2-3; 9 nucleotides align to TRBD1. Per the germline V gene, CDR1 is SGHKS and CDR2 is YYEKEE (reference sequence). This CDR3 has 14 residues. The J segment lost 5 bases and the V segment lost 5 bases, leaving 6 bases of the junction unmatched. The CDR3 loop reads CASSPGQGQDTQYF. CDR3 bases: TGTGCCAGCAGTCCCGGACAGGGGCAAGATACGCAGTATTTT.

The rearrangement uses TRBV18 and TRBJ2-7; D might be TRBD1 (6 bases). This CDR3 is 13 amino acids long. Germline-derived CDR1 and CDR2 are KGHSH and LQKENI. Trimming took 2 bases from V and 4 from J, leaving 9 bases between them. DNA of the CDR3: TGTGCCAGCTCACCAGGGACAAGGTACGAGCAGTACTTC. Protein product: CASSPGTRYEQYF.

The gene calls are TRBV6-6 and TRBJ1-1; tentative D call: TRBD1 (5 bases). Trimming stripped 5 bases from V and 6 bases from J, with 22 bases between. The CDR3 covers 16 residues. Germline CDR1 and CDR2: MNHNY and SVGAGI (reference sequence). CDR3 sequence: CASSTTPGPVGPEAFF. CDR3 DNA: TGTGCCAGCAGTACTACCCCCGGCCCGGTGGGGCCTGAAGCTTTCTTT.